This TCR beta chain was obtained from a study of CD8+ T cells in alopecia areata. Study-wide background: Administration of oral tofacitinib to treated patients was at 5 to 10 mg twice daily. A 6-month period off drug followed tofacitinib, which lasted 6 to 18 months.

With regard to this clone: Its antigen is not identified.

Germline CDR1 reads MGHRA; CDR2 reads YSYEKL. Trimming cost V 4 bases and J 7 bases, with 16 bases left between them. The CDR3 contains 14 residues. Lesional scalp punch biopsies and peripheral blood were collected from alopecia areata patients. Study findings and constraints: Relative to mice, TCR sharing across patients was less clear, a difference possibly HLA-related.

RNA was isolated and reverse transcribed to cDNA, the sequencing template. Data came from immunoSEQ multiplex PCR; TCRdb stores just in-frame clones and leaves some out. This repertoire shows 160,000 or so clones, 67% found once; its top ten account for roughly an eighth. The TCR sequence derives from a human donor with alopecia areata. Specimen: CD8+ T cells sorted from blood, collected at week 0. The gene calls are TRBV4-1 and TRBJ1-1; D gene uncertain. The CDR3, as DNA: TGCGCCAGCAGCCGGATTAACAACGGCCTTGAAGCTTTCTTT. This translates into CASSRINNGLEAFF.